This TCR beta chain originates from a study of T cell responses to AZD1222 COVID-19 vaccine. CDR3 length: 14 residues. CDR1 is MNHEY, CDR2 SVGAGI, per germline. The V and J ends lost 0 bases and 4 bases respectively, with 9 bases between them. Whole-study findings and limits: Donors were chiefly white British, with a greater number of females, and clonal diversity was perhaps underestimated.

The assay was immunoSEQ multiplex PCR, and TCRdb's table has in-frame clones only and misses some. The data show under 200,000 clones, 80% to 95% seen once. Points on this clone: The antigen is undetermined.

The sample was peripheral blood, taken on day 0 of AZD1222 vaccination. This chain links TRBV6-5 with TRBJ1-1; no definite D call. This sequence originates from an adult in good health. CDR3: CASSYSTASTEAFF. The CDR3 DNA is TGTGCCAGCAGTTACTCCACGGCGAGCACTGAAGCTTTCTTT.